The 14 T cell receptor gamma chains reported below all come from one sample, sequenced in a study of gamma-delta T cells after stem cell transplantation. TCRdb re-called the RT-PCR reads via CATT. The data hold roughly 580 gamma-chain clones, with over 15% observed a single time. The sequenced material came from gamma-delta T cells. All receptors derive from a human donor. It is not recorded whose cells these are; they may come from a transplant donor.

Within the sample, this clone is large. The gene calls are TRGV4 and TRGJ1 or TRGJ2. TCRdb lists no J gene, so it was determined here by aligning the DNA to germline. J was trimmed by 0 bases and V by 1 base; bases with no gene match: 12. Germline loops: CDR1 EGSTGY, CDR2 YDSYTSSV. This CDR3 is built from 17 residues. Here the CDR3 DNA reads TGTGCCACCTGGGATGGTCCCAAGCGCCGGAATTATTATAAGAAACTCTTT. This translates into CATWDGPKRRNYYKKLF.

Only a few counts were recorded for this clone. This chain connects TRGV4 to TRGJ1 or TRGJ2. In the absence of a J gene in TCRdb, the DNA was matched to germline to assign it here. The CDR3 runs 12 residues. The germline CDR1 and CDR2 sequences are EGSTGY and YDSYTSSV. The V gene end was trimmed by 0 bases and the J gene end by 5 bases; junction bases not matched to a gene: 1. The CDR3 protein is CATWDGDYKKLF. CDR3 nucleotide sequence: TGTGCCACCTGGGATGGGGATTATAAGAAACTCTTT.

This clone was seen a single time. This is likely an artifact of a read error, given a far larger clone one base away. Other nucleotide sequences from this sample produce the same CDR3. The rearrangement links TRGV9 to TRGJP. TCRdb is silent on the J gene; assignment here came from matching the DNA to germline. After removal of 0 bases from V and 7 bases from J, the junction contained 9 bases not matched to a gene. Germline CDR1 reads GITISATS; CDR2 reads ISYDGTV (reference sequence). The CDR3 has 18 residues. The CDR3 region has the DNA TGTGCCTTGTGGGAGGTGAAGGTGGGGGAGTTGGGCAAAAAAATCAAGGTATTT. Its translation: CALWEVKVGELGKKIKVF.

As to this clone: One end of the junction does not line up with germline, which may come from a read error. The genes are TRGV9 and TRGJP. TCRdb carries no J gene annotation; the J gene was assigned here by matching the DNA with germline. CDR3 length: 20 residues. CDR1 and CDR2 (germline): GITISATS, ISYDGTV (reference sequence). The CDR3 DNA is TGTGCCTCGTGGGAGTCCAGATTGGGGAAACAAGAGTTGGGCAAAAAAATCAAGGTATTT. This encodes CASWESRLGKQELGKKIKVF.

This clone occurred a few times. It differs at one base from a far larger clone, so likely a read error. In the same sample, other DNA sequences code for this CDR3. There is no J gene call, but TRGV4 is given as the V gene. Germline CDR1 EGSTGY, CDR2 YDSYTSSV. The CDR3 is 17 residues long. Written as DNA, the CDR3 is TGTGCCACCTGGGATGAGGGGCGTATGGGTAGTGATTGGATCAAGACATTT. Translation: CATWDEGRMGSDWIKTF.

By sample share, this clone is large. V is TRGV9 and J is TRGJP. The J gene was not available in TCRdb and was assigned here by matching the DNA to germline segments. J lost 4 bases, V lost 0 bases, and 21 bases had no gene match. Germline CDR1 reads GITISATS; CDR2 reads ISYDGTV (reference sequence). There are 23 residues in the CDR3. As DNA, the CDR3 is TGTGCCTTGTGGGAGGTGATTCGTTTTCGGGCTACTCAACAAGAGTTGGGCAAAAAAATCAAGGTATTT. This sequence encodes CALWEVIRFRATQQELGKKIKVF.

This clone ranks as medium-sized. J is TRGJP2 and V is TRGV2. Here the J gene came from matching the DNA to germline, since TCRdb omits it. Germline CDR1 reads EGSNGY; CDR2 reads YDSYNSKV. The CDR3 totals 16 residues. With 0 bases clipped from V and 3 bases from J, the junction kept 7 bases outside the gene matches. The CDR3 nucleotides read TGTGCCACCTGGGACGGGCCAAAACGTAGTGATTGGATCAAGACGTTT. Translating gives CATWDGPKRSDWIKTF.

In this sample, this clone is medium-sized. The sample holds other DNA sequences that translate to the same CDR3. The genes are TRGV9 and TRGJ1 or TRGJ2. Since TCRdb gives no J gene, matching the DNA to germline was used here to assign it. Germline-derived CDR1 and CDR2 are GITISATS and ISYDGTV (reference sequence). Trimming took 3 bases from V and 7 from J; bases not matched to a gene: 3. The CDR3 extends over 11 amino acids. Here the CDR3 DNA reads TGTGCCTTGTGGGAGAGCTATAAGAAACTCTTT. Protein product: CALWESYKKLF.

Points on this clone: A far bigger clonotype differs at one base, so this is likely a read error. This chain connects TRGV9 to TRGJP. Since TCRdb gives no J gene, matching the DNA to germline was used here to assign it. CDR1 and CDR2 (germline): GITISATS, ISYDGTV (reference sequence). This CDR3 comprises 18 residues. DNA for the CDR3: TGTGCCTTGTGGGAGGTGAAGGTGGGAGAGTTGGGCAAAGAAATCAAGGTATTT. It specifies CALWEVKVGELGKEIKVF.

The chain links TRGV9 to TRGJP. Matching the DNA to germline supplied the J gene, which TCRdb does not give. V lost 4 bases and J lost 4; bases outside the gene matches: 4. Germline V lookup: CDR1 GITISATS, CDR2 ISYDGTV (reference sequence). The CDR3 contains 16 residues. This CDR3 is CALWDFQELGKKIKVF. CDR3 sequence (DNA): TGTGCCTTGTGGGACTTTCAAGAGTTGGGCAAAAAAATCAAGGTATTT.

This clone was detected a few times. The CDR3 region is CALWDRNQELGKKIKVF. The CDR3 DNA reads as TGTGCCTTGTGGGACCGTAACCAAGAGTTGGGCAAAAAAATCAAGGTATTT. The chain carries TRGV9 and TRGJP. Because TCRdb records no J gene, it was assigned here through a match of the DNA to germline. The V gene's germline CDR1 is GITISATS and CDR2 ISYDGTV (reference sequence). The CDR3 totals 17 residues. The V and J ends lost 4 bases and 4 bases, in that order; junction bases with no gene match: 7.

The chain links TRGV3 to TRGJP2. V gave up 7 bases and J gave up 13 bases; unmatched junction bases: 9. This CDR3 is built from 11 residues. Per germline, CDR1 VTNTFY and CDR2 YDVSTARD (reference sequence). CDR3 sequence: CATCGSQIKTF. CDR3 bases: TGTGCCACCTGCGGGTCACAGATCAAGACGTTT.

This clone is medium-sized in the sample. The rearrangement links TRGV9 to TRGJP. No J gene was available from TCRdb, and it was assigned here by a germline match of the DNA. The germline gives CDR1 GITISATS, CDR2 ISYDGTV (reference sequence). The CDR3 loop spans 13 amino acids. V shed 3 bases, J shed 11 bases, and the junction held 1 base outside the gene matches. Written as DNA, the CDR3 is TGTGCCTTGTGGGAGATGGGCAAAAAAATCAAGGTATTT. This codes for CALWEMGKKIKVF.

This clone turned up a few times. This chain uses TRGV9 with TRGJP. TCRdb offers no J gene call, so here the DNA was matched to germline to obtain one. Germline CDR1 GITISATS, CDR2 ISYDGTV (reference sequence). The J segment lost 7 bases and the V segment lost 2 bases, leaving 5 bases of the junction unmatched. CDR3 length equals 16 residues. CDR3 amino acids: CALWEAPELGKKIKVF. CDR3 DNA: TGTGCCTTGTGGGAGGCTCCGGAGTTGGGCAAAAAAATCAAGGTATTT.